What follows describes a single TCR beta chain. In germline, CDR1 is MGHDK, CDR2 SYGVNS. This CDR3 comprises 15 residues. V was shortened by 5 bases and J by 3 bases, with 17 bases between the two germline ends. These data are taken from a study of identical twins. TCRdb recomputed calls from the 5' RACE reads with MiXCR, one row per CDR3 protein. This repertoire shows 450,000 or so distinct CDR3 sequences, 14% found once; its top ten account for more than 0.5%. The same data also went into a second study, on yellow fever vaccine responses in identical twins.

The TCR originated in a woman between 18 and 30 years old in good health. Sequencing input: CD4+ T cells sorted from blood. This rearrangement joins TRBV25-1 to TRBJ2-7, with no clear D. This chain's CDR3 is CASSPMNKAGYEQYF. For the CDR3, the DNA is TGTGCCAGCAGTCCTATGAATAAGGCAGGCTACGAGCAGTACTTC.